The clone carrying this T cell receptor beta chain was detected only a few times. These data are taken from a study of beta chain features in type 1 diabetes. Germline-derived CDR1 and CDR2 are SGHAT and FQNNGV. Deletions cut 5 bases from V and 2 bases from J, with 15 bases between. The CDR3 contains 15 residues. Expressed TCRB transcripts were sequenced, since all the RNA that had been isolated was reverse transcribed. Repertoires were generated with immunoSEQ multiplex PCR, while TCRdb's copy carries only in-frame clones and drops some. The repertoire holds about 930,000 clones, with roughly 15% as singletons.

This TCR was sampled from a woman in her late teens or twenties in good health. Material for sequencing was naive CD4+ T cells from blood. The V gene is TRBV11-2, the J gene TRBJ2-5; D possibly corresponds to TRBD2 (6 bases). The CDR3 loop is CASSHGLAVQETQYF. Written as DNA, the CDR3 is TGTGCCAGCAGCCACGGATTAGCGGTACAAGAGACCCAGTACTTC.